This TCR beta chain was observed in a study of blood T cell repertoires in COVID-19 (dated by TCRdb to about 2020). Looking at the study overall: The collaborator samples originated in the United States, Italy and Spain and spanned the acute and convalescent phases of COVID-19. The repertoires were released in a freely available public database meant as a resource for research on the immune response to SARS-CoV-2. Nearly every sample came with metadata listing a de-identified subject ID, COVID-19 status, age in years and sex. Where available, HLA class I and class II types were obtained from metadata supplied by the sample provider rather than from assay-based typing. Samples were obtained from the ongoing ImmuneRACE study (first 160 participants) and from 1,000 to 1,500 subjects provided by 6 global collaborators. Deeply sampled blood TCRbeta repertoires from subjects exposed to, actively infected with, or recovered from COVID-19 were included in the dataset. The prospective study material was composed of cDNA or gDNA derived from T cells, B-cell-depleted T cells, or PBMCs. Beyond this particular receptor, the publication reports: The quantity of clinical and demographic metadata differed by source and by participant and was supplied without curation.

Each collaborating institution followed its own protocols to collect whole blood in K2EDTA tubes. Collaborator samples were shipped for TCRbeta analysis as frozen whole blood, isolated PBMCs, or DNA extracted from either sample type. V drops 5 bases and J drops 0 bases, leaving 5 bases in between. Taken from the germline V gene, the CDR1 and CDR2 loops are SGHNT and YENEEA. The CDR3, from cysteine to phenylalanine, totals 14 residues. Only the CDR3 part of the read is kept: 42 bases, read in frame from the first base. In regard to this clone: Its antigen is not yet known. No much larger clone exists at a distance of one base, and base qualities are not known.

The immunoSEQ Assay, a bias-controlled multiplex PCR, was used to amplify TCRbeta CDR3 regions from genomic DNA. In the original analysis: Nucleated cell counts per sample were estimated from amplification of reference gene primers within the assay. To quantify the absolute abundance of each unique TCRbeta CDR3 rearrangement, sequence reads were collapsed and filtered. Productive Simpson clonality was computed per sample as the square root of Simpson's diversity index over productive rearrangements. TCRdb holds this immuneACCESS table with in-frame rearrangements only. Some clones are missing; in checked studies, unresolved V genes explain under half, and the rest has no known cause. V and J calls and clone size are those listed in that table; D and trimming were worked out from the DNA. The sample records about 90,000 clones, less than 85% of which are singletons. The top ten clonotypes cover roughly 6.6% of the sample.

The receptor comes from a man aged 65 to 85 with acute or convalescent COVID-19. The specimen was peripheral blood. The sequence links TRBV11-3 to TRBJ2-6; no D gene can be assigned with confidence. The bases read TGTGCCAGCAGCCGACACTCTGGGGCCAACGTCCTGACTTTC. It is translated as CASSRHSGANVLTF.